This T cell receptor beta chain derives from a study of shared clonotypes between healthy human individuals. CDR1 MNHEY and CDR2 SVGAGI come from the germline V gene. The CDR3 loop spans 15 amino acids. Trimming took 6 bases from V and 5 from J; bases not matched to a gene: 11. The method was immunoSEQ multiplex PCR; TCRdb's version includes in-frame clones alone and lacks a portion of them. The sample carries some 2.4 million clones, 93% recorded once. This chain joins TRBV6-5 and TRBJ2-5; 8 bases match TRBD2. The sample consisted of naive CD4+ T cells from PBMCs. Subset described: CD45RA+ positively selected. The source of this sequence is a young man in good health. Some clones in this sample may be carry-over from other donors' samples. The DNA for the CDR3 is TGTGCCAGCAGCCCTCAGCCGGGGGGGGCTGAGACCCAGTACTTC. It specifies CASSPQPGGAETQYF.